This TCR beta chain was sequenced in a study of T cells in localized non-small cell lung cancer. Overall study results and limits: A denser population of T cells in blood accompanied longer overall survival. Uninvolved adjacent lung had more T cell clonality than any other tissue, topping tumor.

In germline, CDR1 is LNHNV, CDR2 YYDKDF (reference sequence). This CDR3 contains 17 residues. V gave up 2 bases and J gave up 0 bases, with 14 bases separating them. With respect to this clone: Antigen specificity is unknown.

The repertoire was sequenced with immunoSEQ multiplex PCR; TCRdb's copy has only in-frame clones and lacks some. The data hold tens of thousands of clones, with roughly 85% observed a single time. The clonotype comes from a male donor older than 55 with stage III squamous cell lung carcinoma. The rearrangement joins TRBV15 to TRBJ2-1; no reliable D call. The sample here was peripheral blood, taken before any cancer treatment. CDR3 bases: TGTGCCACCAGCAGAATAAGATCCAGAAGCTCCTACAATGAGCAGTTCTTC. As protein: CATSRIRSRSSYNEQFF.